These T cell receptor beta chains were read from a single sample in a study of cytomegalovirus exposure and HLA in healthy donors. Data came from immunoSEQ multiplex PCR; TCRdb stores just in-frame clones and leaves some out. The sample shows about 140,000 clones, 61% of them seen only once. Sequencing was done on a sample of PBMCs. These receptors originate from a male donor in good health and CMV-seronegative. CDR3s include the opening cysteine and the closing phenylalanine or tryptophan. Fields, in order: clone size, D gene, V gene, J gene, CDR3 protein, CDR3 DNA. D genes are given only for firm matches. Clone size appears in some rows only: once, few, many, or a class for an expanded clone.

>-|TRBD1|TRBV5-1|TRBJ2-1
CASSWDGQDYNEQFF
TGCGCCAGCAGCTGGGACGGACAGGACTACAATGAGCAGTTCTTC
>few|TRBD1|TRBV6-6|TRBJ1-1
CASSDGTGNTEAFF
TGTGCCAGCAGCGACGGGACAGGGAACACTGAAGCTTTCTTT
>-|TRBD1|TRBV19|TRBJ2-3
CASSTGGSSDTQYF
TGTGCCAGTAGCACAGGGGGGAGTAGCGATACGCAGTATTTT
>once|-|TRBV30|TRBJ2-1
CARQEGYNEQFF
TGTGCCCGGCAGGAGGGTTACAATGAGCAGTTCTTC
>few|TRBD2|TRBV7-2|TRBJ2-2
CASSLPWFGGAGELFF
TGTGCCAGCAGCCTACCCTGGTTCGGGGGGGCCGGGGAGCTGTTTTTT
>-|TRBD1|TRBV11-2|TRBJ1-6
CASSWGTGGYSPLHF
TGTGCCAGCAGCTGGGGGACAGGGGGTTATTCACCCCTCCACTTT
>-|TRBD1|TRBV4-1|TRBJ1-2
CASSQVETGGFYGYTF
TGCGCCAGCAGCCAAGTGGAGACAGGGGGTTTCTATGGCTACACCTTC
>-|TRBD1|TRBV19|TRBJ1-5
CAAQGTGGNQPQHF
TGTGCTGCACAAGGCACAGGGGGTAATCAGCCCCAGCATTTT
>once|-|TRBV7-8|TRBJ2-7
CASSLIQTEGLTSYEQYF
TGTGCCAGCAGCTTAATCCAAACCGAGGGACTCACATCCTACGAGCAGTACTTC
>-|-|TRBV5-4|TRBJ2-3
CASSLAGISTDTQYF
TGTGCCAGCAGCTTGGCGGGGATTAGCACAGATACGCAGTATTTT
>-|-|TRBV5-1|TRBJ2-2
CASSLPLGTENTGELFF
TGCGCCAGCAGCTTACCCCTCGGGACTGAGAACACCGGGGAGCTGTTTTTT
>-|-|TRBV6-5|TRBJ2-3
CASSYDSSTDTQYF
TGTGCCAGCAGTTATGACAGTAGCACAGATACGCAGTATTTT
>-|TRBD2|TRBV28|TRBJ2-7
CASSVPGLAGGEQYF
TGTGCCAGCAGTGTACCGGGACTAGCGGGGGGGGAGCAGTACTTC
>-|-|TRBV7-6|TRBJ1-4
CASSRTRGPGNEKLFF
TGTGCCAGCAGCCGAACAAGGGGCCCAGGGAATGAAAAACTGTTTTTT
>-|TRBD2|TRBV6-5|TRBJ2-1
CASSYSGTRRSNEQFF
TGTGCCAGCAGTTACTCCGGGACTAGGAGATCCAATGAGCAGTTCTTC
>-|TRBD1|TRBV2|TRBJ1-6
CASSEAGGEYNSPLHF
TGTGCCAGCAGTGAAGCAGGGGGCGAGTATAATTCACCCCTCCACTTT
>-|-|TRBV7-9|TRBJ1-1
CASSLGDFGGTEAFF
TGTGCCAGCAGCTTAGGGGATTTTGGAGGGACTGAAGCTTTCTTT
>-|-|TRBV10-3|TRBJ1-6
CAISEFEYRETNSPLHF
TGTGCCATCAGTGAGTTCGAGTACAGGGAGACGAATTCACCCCTCCACTTT
>-|TRBD2|TRBV6-5|TRBJ2-5
CASRTSVDQETQYF
TGTGCCAGCAGGACTAGCGTTGACCAAGAGACCCAGTACTTC